The 12 T cell receptor beta chains below were found in one sample sequenced in a study of blood T cell repertoires in COVID-19. Some clones are missing from TCRdb's copy, which holds only in-frame ones; the method was immunoSEQ multiplex PCR. The sample contains 100,000 to 150,000 clones, approximately 86% of which appear only once. Specimen: peripheral blood. All receptors derive from a woman aged 65 to 85 with COVID-19, enrolled during active disease.

This clone has more than one count but fewer than ten. CDR3 in amino acids: CASSLRPGDSPLHF. In DNA form, the CDR3 reads TGTGCCAGCAGCTTGCGGCCAGGGGATTCACCCCTCCACTTT. V is TRBV5-6 and J is TRBJ1-6; tentative D call: TRBD1 (6 bases). Germline CDR1 and CDR2: SGHDT and YYEEEE. CDR3 length: 14 amino acids. V shed 1 base and J shed 8 bases, with 10 bases lying between them. Filled out from reference TRBV5-6 and TRBJ1-6, the complete variable domain reads DAGVTQSPTHLIKTRGQQVTLRCSPKSGHDTVSWYQQALGQGPQFIFQYYEEEERQRGNFPDRFSGHQFPNYSSELNVNALLLGDSALYLCASSLRPGDSPLHFGNGTRLTVT.

This clone was counted once. The rearrangement links TRBV6-5 to TRBJ1-1, with 8 bases aligning to TRBD1. This CDR3 region has 14 residues. The V segment lost 4 bases and the J segment 0 bases; nucleotides outside the gene matches: 1. Germline CDR1 reads MNHEY; CDR2 reads SVGAGI. The CDR3 DNA reads as TGTGCCAGCAGTTGGGGACAGGTGAACACTGAAGCTTTCTTT. It codes for CASSWGQVNTEAFF.

J is TRBJ2-3 and V is TRBV30; D gene unclear. Trimming stripped 1 base from V and 2 bases from J, with 10 bases between. This CDR3 is built from 14 residues. The germline V gene has CDR1 GTSNPN and CDR2 SVGIG (reference sequence). CDR3 sequence reads: CAWSALRATDTQYF. DNA of the CDR3: TGTGCCTGGAGTGCTCTCCGAGCCACAGATACGCAGTATTTT. Full variable domain (rest looked up from reference TRBV30 and TRBJ2-3): SQTIHQWPATLVQPVGSPLSLECTVEGTSNPNLYWYRQAAGRGLQLLFYSVGIGQISSEVPQNLSASRPQDRQFILSSKKLLLSDSGFYLCAWSALRATDTQYFGPGTRLTVL.

This clone has only one observation. The V call is TRBV5-8, the J call TRBJ2-5; a possible D gene is TRBD2 (5 bases). Germline V gene data show CDR1 as SGHTS and CDR2 as YDEGEE. Trimming pared 5 bases from V and 4 bases from J, leaving 12 bases between. This CDR3 is 13 amino acids long. The CDR3 DNA reads as TGTGCCAGCAGGCCCGAGGGATTAGAGACCCAGTACTTC. Translation gives CASRPEGLETQYF.

This clone was observed a few times. The chain recombines TRBV5-4 with TRBJ1-2; TRBD1 agrees at 7 bases. The CDR3 contains 14 residues. Per the germline V gene, CDR1 is SGHNT and CDR2 is YYREEE (reference sequence). The junction had 4 bases not matched to a gene; V was cut back by 4 bases and J by 1 base. The CDR3 region is CASSPGQDNYGYTF. CDR3 nucleotides: TGTGCCAGCAGCCCTGGACAGGATAACTATGGCTACACCTTC.

The chain couples TRBV6-6 to TRBJ1-1; a weak D match, TRBD1 (6 bases). The V gene lost 4 bases and the J gene lost 0 bases, with 6 bases spanning the gap. This CDR3 region has 13 residues. The germline V gene encodes CDR1 MNHNY and CDR2 SVGAGI (reference sequence). CDR3 sequence (DNA): TGTGCCAGCAGTTGGGACATGAACACTGAAGCTTTCTTT. The encoded protein is CASSWDMNTEAFF.

This chain links TRBV12-3 or TRBV12-4 with TRBJ1-2; D gene uncertain. V shed 2 bases and J shed 11 bases, with 9 bases lying between them. The CDR3 has 11 amino acids. CDR3 DNA: TGTGCCAGCAGTTTAAGGAGGTGGTACACCTTC. It translates to CASSLRRWYTF.

The rearrangement joins TRBV6-5 to TRBJ1-1, with a possible D match to TRBD1 (5 bases). The CDR3 is made up of 13 amino acids. V lost 8 bases and J 0 bases, leaving 10 bases between the germline ends. In germline, CDR1 is MNHEY, CDR2 SVGAGI. In nucleotides, the CDR3 is TGTGCCAGCTTTCAGGGAATGAACACTGAAGCTTTCTTT. This encodes CASFQGMNTEAFF.

The chain employs TRBV5-1 and TRBJ2-5; D is possibly TRBD1 (5 bases). Between the trimmed V and J ends, which lost 2 bases and 2 bases, there was a span of 10 bases. The germline gives CDR1 SGHRS, CDR2 YFSETQ. CDR3 length equals 14 residues. CDR3 amino acids: CASSFDRAQETQYF. The CDR3 nucleotides read TGCGCCAGCAGCTTTGACAGAGCTCAAGAGACCCAGTACTTC.

The chain recombines TRBV7-3 with TRBJ2-2; D unclear. CDR1 and CDR2 (germline): SGHTA, FQGTGA. The CDR3 length is 12 residues. Between the trimmed V and J ends, which lost 1 base and 6 bases, there was a span of 3 bases. The DNA of the CDR3 is TGTGCCAGCAGCTTAAAGCCCGGGGAGCTGTTTTTT. This encodes CASSLKPGELFF.

CDR3 sequence: CASSQQGDSPRGYTF. In DNA, the CDR3 is TGTGCCAGCAGCCAGCAAGGAGACAGCCCTCGGGGCTACACCTTC. The chain has TRBV3-1 (or the pseudogene TRBV3-2) and TRBJ1-2, with a possible D match to TRBD1 (5 bases). From germline, CDR1 is LGHDT and CDR2 YNNKEL (reference sequence). The CDR3 extends over 15 amino acids. V lost 3 bases, J lost 8 bases, and 19 bases lay in between.

The chain employs TRBV11-2 and TRBJ1-1; 7 bases align to TRBD1. With 6 bases clipped from V and 6 bases from J, the junction kept 10 bases outside the gene matches. Germline V gives CDR1 SGHAT, CDR2 FQNNGV. This CDR3 has 14 amino acids. CDR3 residues: CASRSTGTVAEAFF. The CDR3 bases are TGTGCCAGCAGGTCCACCGGGACAGTAGCTGAAGCTTTCTTT.